This T cell receptor beta chain was recorded in a study of blood T cell repertoires in COVID-19. Study-level background: The origin of the acute and convalescent COVID-19 samples was the United States, Italy and Spain. In each case, the material was cDNA or gDNA derived from T cells, B-cell-depleted T cells, or PBMCs.

As handled by the study authors: Amplification with reference gene primers provided the estimates of nucleated cell counts. Produced via immunoSEQ multiplex PCR; TCRdb's table is partial and in-frame only. The DNA gave D and trimming, while V, J and clone size come from that table. The profile covers tens of thousands of clones, with roughly 86% appearing a single time and 35% to 55% taken by the ten largest. CDR3 length equals 16 residues. Germline V gene lookup returns CDR1 SGHDN and CDR2 FVKESK. Trimming removed 3 bases from V and 13 bases from J; junction bases left unmatched: 13. The material sequenced was peripheral blood. This chain uses TRBV14 with TRBJ1-6; TRBD1 matches at 9 bases. The TCR comes from a human donor in a cohort sampled during active COVID-19. This chain's CDR3 is CASSHGQGTRRGPLHF. CDR3 nucleotide sequence: TGTGCCAGCAGCCACGGACAGGGGACCCGAAGAGGCCCCCTCCACTTT.